This T cell receptor (beta chain) appears in the sequencing data of a study of cytomegalovirus exposure and HLA in healthy donors. Turning to the study itself: A prior study identified some 100 million unique TCR beta sequences from roughly 170 million T cells.

In this sample, this clone turned up a few times. Its antigen remains unknown. Germline CDR1 is GTSNPN and CDR2 is SVGIG (reference sequence). The ends were cut back, 3 bases at V and 0 bases at J, with 15 bases in the middle. The CDR3 contains 16 residues. Study results and caveats: Rarity held for most TCR sequences, but there were some public TCRs that occurred in many donors.

The PCR employed 60 Vbeta primers together with 13 Jbeta primers. The repertoire was sequenced with immunoSEQ multiplex PCR; TCRdb's copy has only in-frame clones and lacks some. Of 120,000 or so clones in the sample, about 10% were seen once. The V call is TRBV30, the J call TRBJ1-3; D is possibly TRBD1 (5 bases). Sequencing was performed on PBMCs. The receptor's source is a woman aged 18 to 35 in good health and CMV-seropositive. CDR3: CAWRTSGVNSGNTIYF. The CDR3 region has the DNA TGTGCCTGGAGGACTTCGGGGGTGAACTCTGGAAACACCATATATTTT.